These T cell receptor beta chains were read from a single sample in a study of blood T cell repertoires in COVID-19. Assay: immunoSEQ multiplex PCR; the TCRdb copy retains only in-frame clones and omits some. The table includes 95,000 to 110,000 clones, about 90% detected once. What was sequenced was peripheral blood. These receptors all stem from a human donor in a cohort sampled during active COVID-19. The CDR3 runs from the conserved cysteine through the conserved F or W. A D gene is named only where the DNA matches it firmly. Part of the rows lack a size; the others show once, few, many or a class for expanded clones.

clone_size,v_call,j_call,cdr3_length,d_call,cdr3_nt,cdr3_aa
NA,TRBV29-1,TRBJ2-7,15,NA,TGCAGCGTGACGGGGTACGGTCAAGATTCCTACGAGCAGTACTTC,CSVTGYGQDSYEQYF
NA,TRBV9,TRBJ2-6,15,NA,TGTGCCAGCAGCTCCGCAACTAGCCCCTCTTCCCTCCTGACTTTC,CASSSATSPSSLLTF
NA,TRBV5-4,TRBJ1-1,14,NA,TGTGCCAGCAGCGGTGGGAGGTCGAACACTGAAGCTTTCTTT,CASSGGRSNTEAFF
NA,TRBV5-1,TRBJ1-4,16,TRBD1,TGCGCCAGCAGCCCCGGGACAGGGGCAACTAATGAAAAACTGTTTTTT,CASSPGTGATNEKLFF
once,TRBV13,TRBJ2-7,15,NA,TGTGCCAGCAGCTCCAACGCCGAGGGCTCCTACGAGCAGTACTTC,CASSSNAEGSYEQYF
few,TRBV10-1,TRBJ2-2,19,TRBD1,TGCGCCAGCAGTGAGTCGGGAACAGGGGGCACCCCTTCGGACGGGGAGCTGTTTTTT,CASSESGTGGTPSDGELFF
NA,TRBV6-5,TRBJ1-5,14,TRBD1,TGTGCCAGCAGCCTAGGGACAGGGAATCAGCCCCAGCATTTT,CASSLGTGNQPQHF
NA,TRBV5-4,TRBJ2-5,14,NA,TGTGCCAGCAGCCCCCCCCAGGGTCAAGAGACCCAGTACTTC,CASSPPQGQETQYF
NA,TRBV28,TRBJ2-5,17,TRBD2,TGTGCCAGCACCCCCCCAGCTAGCGGACCGTTATCGGAGACCCAGTACTTC,CASTPPASGPLSETQYF
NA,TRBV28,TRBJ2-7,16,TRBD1,TGTGCCAGCAGTCCACTACTCGGGACAGGGGCCTACGAGCAGTACTTC,CASSPLLGTGAYEQYF
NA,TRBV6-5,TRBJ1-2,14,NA,TGTGCCAGCAGTTCCCCGGGAGTGTTCTATGGCTACACCTTC,CASSSPGVFYGYTF
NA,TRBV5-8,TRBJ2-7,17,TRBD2,TGTGCCAGCAGCCCGGGTCCGGGCGGGCTAGCGGGGGTTGCAGGGTACTTC,CASSPGPGGLAGVAGYF
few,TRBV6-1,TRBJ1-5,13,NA,TGTGCCAGCAGTGAGCACTTAGAACGGGCCCAGCATTTT,CASSEHLERAQHF
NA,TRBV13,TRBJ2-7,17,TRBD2,TGTGCCAGCAGCTTAACGTCAGGGACTAGCTACAGCTACGAGCAGTACTTC,CASSLTSGTSYSYEQYF
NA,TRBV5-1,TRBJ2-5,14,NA,TGCGCCAGCAGCGTGGAACAGGGTAGCGAGACCCAGTACTTC,CASSVEQGSETQYF
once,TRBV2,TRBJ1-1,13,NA,TGTGCCAGCAGTGAAGCGCGGGGGACGAAAGCTTTCTTT,CASSEARGTKAFF
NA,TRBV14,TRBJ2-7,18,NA,TGTGCCAGCAGCCAAGATTCCCCCAACCGGGTCCTTTCCTACGAGCAGTACTTC,CASSQDSPNRVLSYEQYF
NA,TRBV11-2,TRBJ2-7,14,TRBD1,TGTGCCAGCAGCGCGACAGGGGCCCAGTACGAGCAGTACTTC,CASSATGAQYEQYF
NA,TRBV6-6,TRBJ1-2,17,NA,TGTGCCAGCAGTCCCCACCGACGAGGTCAGGGATCCTATGGCTACACCTTC,CASSPHRRGQGSYGYTF
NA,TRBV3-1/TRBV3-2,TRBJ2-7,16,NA,TGTGCCAGCAGCCAAGGAGGAGGAAGAACGGGCTACGAGCAGTACTTC,CASSQGGGRTGYEQYF
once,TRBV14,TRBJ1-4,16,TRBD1,TGTGCCAGCAGCCAAGAACGACAGGGGTTGGGTGAAAAACTGTTTTTT,CASSQERQGLGEKLFF
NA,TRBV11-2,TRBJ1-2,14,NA,TGTGCCAGCAGCTTAGGGGGCGGGGGATATGGCTACACCTTC,CASSLGGGGYGYTF
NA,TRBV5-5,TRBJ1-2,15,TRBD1,TGTGCCAGCAGCTTGGAGGCCGGGACAGCCTATGGCTACACCTTC,CASSLEAGTAYGYTF
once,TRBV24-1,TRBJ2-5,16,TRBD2,TGTGCCACCAGTGATTTGCGGGGGACTAGCGGAGAGACCCAGTACTTC,CATSDLRGTSGETQYF
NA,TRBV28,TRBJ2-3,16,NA,TGTGCCAGCAGTTCCCGGGGAGGCCCCAGGACAGATACGCAGTATTTT,CASSSRGGPRTDTQYF
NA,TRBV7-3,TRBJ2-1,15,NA,TGTGCCAGCAGCCGATCGGGACTCACGAACAATGAGCAGTTCTTC,CASSRSGLTNNEQFF
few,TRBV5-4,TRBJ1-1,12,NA,TGTGCCAGCAGCTTCAGGAACACTGAAGCTTTCTTT,CASSFRNTEAFF
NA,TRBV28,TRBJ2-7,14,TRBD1,TGTGCCAGCAGGGGGACAGGGGGCCTCTACGAGCAGTACTTC,CASRGTGGLYEQYF
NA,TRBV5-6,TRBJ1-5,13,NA,TGTGCCAGCAGCAGGGACATCGATCAGCCCCAGCATTTT,CASSRDIDQPQHF
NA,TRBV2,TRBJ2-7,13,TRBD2,TGTGCCAGCATCACGGGACTAGAGTACGAGCAGTACTTC,CASITGLEYEQYF
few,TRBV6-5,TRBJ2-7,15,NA,TGTGCCAGCTATAAATCGGCGGCGCTTTTCTACGAGCAGTACTTC,CASYKSAALFYEQYF
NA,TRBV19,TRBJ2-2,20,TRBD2,TGTGCCAGTAGTATAATTTGGGGACTAGCGGGAGCCTCTAGTACCGGGGAGCTGTTTTTT,CASSIIWGLAGASSTGELFF
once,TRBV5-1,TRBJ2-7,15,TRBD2,TGCGCCAGCAGCTTGGTGACTAGCGGGACCTACGAGCAGTACTTC,CASSLVTSGTYEQYF
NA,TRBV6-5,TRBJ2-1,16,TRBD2,TGTGCCAGCAGTTACGCACTAGCGGGGGACTACAATGAGCAGTTCTTC,CASSYALAGDYNEQFF
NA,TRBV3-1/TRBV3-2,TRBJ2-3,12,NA,TGTGCCAGCAGCTCTTTAGCGGATACGCAGTATTTT,CASSSLADTQYF
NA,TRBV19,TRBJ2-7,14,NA,TGTGCCAGTAGTCCCACCGGGAGCTCCTACGAGCAGTACTTC,CASSPTGSSYEQYF
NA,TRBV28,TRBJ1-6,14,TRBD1,TGTGCCAGCGGACAGGACAGATATAATTCACCCCTCCACTTT,CASGQDRYNSPLHF
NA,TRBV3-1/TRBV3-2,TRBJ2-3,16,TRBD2,TGTGCCAGCAGCCAAGATAGCGGGAGGGCCAGAGATACGCAGTATTTT,CASSQDSGRARDTQYF
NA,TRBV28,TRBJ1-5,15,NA,TGTGCCAGCAGTTTTGGGGGGTTCGGCAATCAGCCCCAGCATTTT,CASSFGGFGNQPQHF
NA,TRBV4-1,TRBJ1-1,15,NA,TGCGCCAGCAGCCAAGAACCAGCGGCATCCCCTGAAGCTTTCTTT,CASSQEPAASPEAFF
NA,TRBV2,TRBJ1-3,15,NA,TGTGCCAGCAGTGAACCGGGGGAGGCTGGAAACACCATATATTTT,CASSEPGEAGNTIYF